The T cell receptor beta chain described here comes from a study of T cell responses to AZD1222 COVID-19 vaccine. Study-wide results and caveats: There were vaccine-associated CD4 TCRs across spike, dominant at 160-218 and 743-854.

V lost 2 bases to trimming and J lost 9 bases; unmatched junction nucleotides: 12. The length of the CDR3 is 16 residues. Germline V gives CDR1 SGHTA, CDR2 FQGNSA. A remark on this clone: No antigen is known for it.

Only in-frame clones appear in the TCRdb table, and some are missing; sequencing was by immunoSEQ multiplex PCR. The sample lists about 130,000 clones; about 90% were seen once. The V gene is TRBV7-2, the J gene TRBJ2-1; 8 bases are shared with TRBD2. This receptor was identified in an adult in good health. The starting material was peripheral blood, obtained on day 0 of AZD1222 vaccination. The CDR3 coding sequence is TGTGCCAGCAGCTTAAGCGGGGGTCCAGGACGCAGTGAGCAGTTCTTC. Protein: CASSLSGGPGRSEQFF.